The source of this T cell receptor beta chain is a study of blood T cell repertoires in COVID-19. V shed 5 bases and J 0 bases; nucleotides not matched to a gene: 11. The CDR3 runs to 18 residues. Germline V gene lookup returns CDR1 LNHDA and CDR2 SQIVND (reference sequence). Clones were sequenced by immunoSEQ multiplex PCR, and TCRdb holds only the in-frame ones, with some missing. The profile shows around 110,000 clones, roughly nine tenths of them singletons. Sample: peripheral blood. This TCR was recovered from a man aged 40-49 years with acute or convalescent COVID-19. The chain links TRBV19 to TRBJ2-4, with TRBD1 identical over 9 bases. The CDR3 region is CASSGQGRSVLAKNIQYF. The CDR3 coding sequence is TGTGCCAGTAGTGGACAGGGGAGGTCGGTGCTAGCCAAAAACATTCAGTACTTC.